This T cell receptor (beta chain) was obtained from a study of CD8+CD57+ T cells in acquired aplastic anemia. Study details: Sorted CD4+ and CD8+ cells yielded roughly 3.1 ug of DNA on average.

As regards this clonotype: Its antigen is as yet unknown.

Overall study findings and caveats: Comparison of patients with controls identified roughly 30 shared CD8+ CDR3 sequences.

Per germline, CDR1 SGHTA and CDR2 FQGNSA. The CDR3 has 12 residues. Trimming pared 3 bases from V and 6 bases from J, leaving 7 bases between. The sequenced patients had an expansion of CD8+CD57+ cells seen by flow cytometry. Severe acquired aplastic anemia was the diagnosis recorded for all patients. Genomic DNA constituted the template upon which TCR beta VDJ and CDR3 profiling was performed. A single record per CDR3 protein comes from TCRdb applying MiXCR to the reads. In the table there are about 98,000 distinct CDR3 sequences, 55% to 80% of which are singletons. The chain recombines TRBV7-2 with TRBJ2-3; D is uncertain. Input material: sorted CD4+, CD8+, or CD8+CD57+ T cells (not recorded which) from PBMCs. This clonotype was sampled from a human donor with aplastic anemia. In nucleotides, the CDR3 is TGTGCCAGCAGCTTTCGGGCCGATACGCAGTATTTT. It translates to CASSFRADTQYF.